This T cell receptor (beta chain) originates from a study of blood T cell repertoires in COVID-19. Background on the study: The United States, Italy and Spain supplied acute and convalescent COVID-19 samples. The cDNA or gDNA used as material had been derived from T cells, B-cell-depleted T cells, or PBMCs.

The germline V and J ends were trimmed by 5 bases and 12 bases, with 17 bases remaining between them. CDR3 length: 13 amino acids. In the original analysis: Estimation of nucleated cell counts was performed using reference gene primer amplification. Assay used: immunoSEQ multiplex PCR; TCRdb lists only in-frame clones, some missing. V, J and clone size were drawn from that table, and D and trimming were deduced from the DNA. The data contain about 56,000 clones, around 80% of them singletons. This chain uses TRBV12-3 or TRBV12-4 with TRBJ2-1; TRBD1 is a possible D gene (6 bases). This receptor was obtained from a woman of 80 years or more with acute or convalescent COVID-19. The sequenced material came from peripheral blood. The DNA for the CDR3 is TGTGCCAGCAGTCTCACAGGGTCCTATGGGCAGTTCTTC. Translating it yields CASSLTGSYGQFF.